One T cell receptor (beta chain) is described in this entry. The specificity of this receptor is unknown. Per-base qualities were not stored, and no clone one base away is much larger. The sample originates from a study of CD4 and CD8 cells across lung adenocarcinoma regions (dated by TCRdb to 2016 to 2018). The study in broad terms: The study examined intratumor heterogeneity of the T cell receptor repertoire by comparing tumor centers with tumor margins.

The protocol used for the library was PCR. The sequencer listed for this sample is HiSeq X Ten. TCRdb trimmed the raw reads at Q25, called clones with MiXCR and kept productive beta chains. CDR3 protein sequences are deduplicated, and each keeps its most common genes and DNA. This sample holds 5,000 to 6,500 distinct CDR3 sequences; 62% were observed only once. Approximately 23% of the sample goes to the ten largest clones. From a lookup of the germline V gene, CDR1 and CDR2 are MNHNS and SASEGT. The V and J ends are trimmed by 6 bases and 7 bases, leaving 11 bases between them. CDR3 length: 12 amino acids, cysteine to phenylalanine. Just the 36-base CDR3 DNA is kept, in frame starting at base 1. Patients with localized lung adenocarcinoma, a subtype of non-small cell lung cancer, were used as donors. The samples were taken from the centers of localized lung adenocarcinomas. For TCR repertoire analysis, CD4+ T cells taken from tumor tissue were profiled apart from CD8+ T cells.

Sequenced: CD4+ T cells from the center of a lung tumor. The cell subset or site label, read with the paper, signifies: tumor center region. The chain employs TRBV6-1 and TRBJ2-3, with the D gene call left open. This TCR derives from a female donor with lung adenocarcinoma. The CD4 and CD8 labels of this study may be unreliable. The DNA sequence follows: TGTGCCAGCAGCCCCAGGAGTAATACGCAGTATTTT. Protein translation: CASSPRSNTQYF.